The 23 T cell receptor beta chains presented below share a single source sample, sequenced in a study of T cell responses to AZD1222 COVID-19 vaccine. Method: immunoSEQ multiplex PCR; TCRdb's copy keeps in-frame clones and lacks some. The sample comprises 130,000 to 150,000 clones, 91% of which are singletons, and over 3% rests with the top ten. The source material was peripheral blood, sampled 28 days after the second AZD1222 dose. The receptors stem from an adult who received the AZD1222 COVID-19 vaccine.

This chain uses TRBV19 with TRBJ1-1; maybe TRBD1 (5 bases). Germline V lookup: CDR1 LNHDA, CDR2 SQIVND (reference sequence). The V end was cut by 3 bases, the J end by 6 bases, with 17 bases between. The CDR3 is 15 amino acids. The CDR3 coding sequence is TGTGCCAGTAGTATTTTAACGGGGCGGGGGGCTGAAGCTTTCTTT. This translates into CASSILTGRGAEAFF.

V usage is TRBV5-1 and J usage is TRBJ2-7; 12 bases agree with TRBD2. The V and J ends lost 3 bases and 7 bases, in that order; junction bases with no gene match: 11. The CDR3 has 16 residues. The germline gives CDR1 SGHRS, CDR2 YFSETQ. The CDR3 region is CASSSSGLAGMNEQYF. CDR3 coding DNA: TGCGCCAGCAGCTCGTCAGGACTAGCGGGGATGAATGAGCAGTACTTC.

This clone has a single count. The chain combines TRBV23-1 with TRBJ1-5; the D gene is possibly TRBD1 (6 bases). TRBV23-1 is marked as an open reading frame, function uncertain. Trimming shortened V by 11 bases and J by 0 bases, and 20 bases separated the two germline ends. The CDR3 is made up of 16 amino acids. In DNA, the CDR3 is TGCGCCGGATTAACCCAGACAGGTGTTAGCAATCAGCCCCAGCATTTT. Residues: CAGLTQTGVSNQPQHF.

This clone occurred many times. The chain employs TRBV19 and TRBJ2-1; 9 bases agree with TRBD1. The trim removed 4 bases at V and 6 bases at J, leaving 13 bases unmatched. The CDR3 has 17 amino acids. In germline, CDR1 is LNHDA, CDR2 SQIVND (reference sequence). The CDR3: CASSNLPSGTGFNEQFF. DNA of the CDR3: TGTGCCAGTAGTAATCTCCCTTCCGGGACAGGGTTCAATGAGCAGTTCTTC.

The chain is built from TRBV27 and TRBJ1-6; tentatively, D is TRBD1 (5 bases). This CDR3 region has 16 residues. CDR1 and CDR2 (germline): MNHEY, SMNVEV (reference sequence). The ends were cut back, 3 bases at V and 9 bases at J, with 18 bases in the middle. In nucleotides, the CDR3 is TGTGCCAGCAGTTTTCAGACAGTCCGACCCATTTCACCCCTCCACTTT. It yields the protein CASSFQTVRPISPLHF.

The genes are TRBV29-1 and TRBJ2-1, with D possibly being TRBD2 (6 bases). The CDR3 covers 14 residues. In germline, CDR1 is SQVTM, CDR2 ANQGSEA. Between the trimmed V and J ends, which lost 4 bases and 2 bases, there was a span of 12 bases. CDR3 nucleotides: TGCAGCGTTGTGTGGGGACTGGCCTACAATGAGCAGTTCTTC. Its translation: CSVVWGLAYNEQFF.

This chain connects TRBV30 to TRBJ2-1; 7 bases agree with TRBD1. The CDR3 sequence is 12 residues long. Germline assignment: CDR1 GTSNPN and CDR2 SVGIG (reference sequence). V lost 5 bases, J lost 4 bases, and 2 bases stayed unmatched. The CDR3 DNA reads as TGTGCCTGGGGGACAGATTACAATGAGCAGTTCTTC. Translation: CAWGTDYNEQFF.

V gene TRBV27 combines with J gene TRBJ2-7; possibly TRBD1 for D (6 bases). Trimming removed 8 bases at V and 0 bases at J, with 20 bases between. This CDR3 spans 16 amino acids. Germline V gene sequence: CDR1 MNHEY, CDR2 SMNVEV (reference sequence). For the CDR3, the DNA is TGTGCCAGCGCCTCCTGGGGTCTGGGGGCCTCCTACGAGCAGTACTTC. Amino acid sequence: CASASWGLGASYEQYF.

The J gene is TRBJ2-7, the V gene TRBV6-2 or TRBV6-3, with 12 bases lining up with TRBD1. The CDR3 sequence is 16 residues long. Germline loops: CDR1 MNHEY, CDR2 SVGEGT. Trimming cost V 6 bases and J 4 bases; bases outside gene matches: 10. The CDR3 region is CASSPGDRGHLYEQYF. CDR3 sequence (DNA): TGTGCCAGCAGCCCGGGGGACAGGGGGCATCTATACGAGCAGTACTTC.

The gene calls are TRBV5-8 and TRBJ2-5, with D tentatively TRBD1 (5 bases). Deletions cut 4 bases from V and 2 bases from J, with 21 bases between. Germline V gives CDR1 SGHTS, CDR2 YDEGEE. The CDR3 has 17 residues. CDR3 nucleotide sequence: TGTGCCAGCAGCCATCCTCGACAGACAAATTTACAAGAGACCCAGTACTTC. Protein sequence: CASSHPRQTNLQETQYF.

The rearrangement links TRBV7-8 to TRBJ1-5; TRBD1 matches 9 bases. The CDR3 sequence is 18 residues long. V trimming: 3 bases; J trimming: 5 bases; junction bases outside the gene matches: 14. Germline V CDR1 and CDR2: SGHVS, FQNEAQ. Here the CDR3 reads CASSFFGGGQGKHQPQHF. Here the CDR3 DNA reads TGTGCCAGCAGCTTTTTTGGAGGGGGACAGGGCAAGCATCAGCCCCAGCATTTT.

The V and J genes are TRBV30 and TRBJ1-1, with TRBD1 matching over 9 bases. The CDR3 loop spans 14 amino acids. Looked up from germline, CDR1 is GTSNPN and CDR2 is SVGIG (reference sequence). The V gene end was trimmed by 4 bases and the J gene end by 6 bases; junction bases not matched to a gene: 9. CDR3 sequence reads: CAWNRDRVYPEAFF. The DNA for the CDR3 is TGTGCCTGGAATCGGGACAGGGTTTACCCTGAAGCTTTCTTT.

V gene TRBV19 combines with J gene TRBJ1-4; 7 bases are shared with TRBD1. The CDR3 runs 16 residues. Germline CDR1 LNHDA, CDR2 SQIVND (reference sequence). V shed 3 bases, J shed 5 bases, and the junction held 9 bases outside the gene matches. In nucleotides, the CDR3 is TGTGCCAGTAGTATCGAACCGGGACAGCCCAATGAAAAACTGTTTTTT. Its protein product is CASSIEPGQPNEKLFF.

The chain combines TRBV2 with TRBJ2-7; D remains unclear. Trimming pared 10 bases from V and 0 bases from J, leaving 10 bases between. The CDR3 length is 12 residues. The germline V gene has CDR1 SNHLY and CDR2 FYNNEI. Here the CDR3 DNA reads TGTGCCACTAAGTATGGCTCCTACGAGCAGTACTTC. Protein product: CATKYGSYEQYF.

This rearrangement joins TRBV27 to TRBJ2-3; 9 bases are a match to TRBD1. Germline V gene data show CDR1 as MNHEY and CDR2 as SMNVEV (reference sequence). The CDR3 contains 15 residues. The V segment lost 2 bases and the J segment 4 bases; nucleotides outside the gene matches: 4. For the CDR3, the DNA is TGTGCCAGCAGTTTAACACAGGGGGCGGCAGATACGCAGTATTTT. This codes for CASSLTQGAADTQYF.

This chain connects TRBV23-1 to TRBJ2-1; D uncertain. TRBV23-1 is placed among ORFs of uncertain function. The ends were cut back, 3 bases at V and 10 bases at J, with 7 bases in the middle. The CDR3 consists of 11 residues. The CDR3 is CASSHAGEQFF. The CDR3, as DNA: TGCGCCAGCAGTCATGCCGGGGAGCAGTTCTTC.

The chain combines TRBV10-3 with TRBJ1-4, with D possibly TRBD1 on 5 matching bases. The germline V gene has CDR1 ENHRY and CDR2 SYGVKD. The V and J ends lost 3 bases and 8 bases respectively, with 13 bases between them. The CDR3 is 14 residues long. The CDR3 coding sequence is TGTGCCATCAGTGAAACGGGGGTCTGGGAAAAACTGTTTTTT. Its protein product is CAISETGVWEKLFF.

The V gene is TRBV7-2, the J gene TRBJ2-2, with D possibly being TRBD2 (5 bases). This CDR3 has 12 residues. The germline V gene encodes CDR1 SGHTA and CDR2 FQGNSA. V lost 5 bases, J lost 8 bases, and 9 bases lay in between. The CDR3 region is CASSGLEGELFF. CDR3 DNA: TGTGCCAGCAGCGGACTTGAGGGGGAGCTGTTTTTT.

Here the CDR3 DNA reads TGCGCCAGCAGTTGGACCGCGAACACTGAAGCTTTCTTT. It encodes CASSWTANTEAFF. This chain joins TRBV5-1 and TRBJ1-1, with D uncertain. Trimming took 5 bases from V and 1 from J, leaving 9 bases between them. CDR3 length: 13 amino acids. The V gene's germline CDR1 is SGHRS and CDR2 YFSETQ.

This chain links TRBV6-4 with TRBJ1-3; possibly TRBD1 for D (6 bases). Trimming stripped 0 bases from V and 2 bases from J, with 11 bases between. The CDR3 has 16 amino acids. CDR1 MRHNA and CDR2 SNTAGT come from the germline V gene. The CDR3 DNA follows: TGTGCCAGCAGTGACTCGTACAGGGCGCCTGGAAACACCATATATTTT. This translates into CASSDSYRAPGNTIYF.

The chain recombines TRBV6-2 or TRBV6-3 with TRBJ2-3; TRBD1 matches 7 bases. The germline gives CDR1 MNHEY, CDR2 SVGEGT. The CDR3 has 16 residues. J lost 0 bases, V lost 2 bases, and 5 bases had no gene match. The CDR3 region has the DNA TGTGCCAGCAGTTACCTAGGGGGCTGGAGCACAGATACGCAGTATTTT. Its protein product is CASSYLGGWSTDTQYF.

Turning to this clone: One end of the junction fails to match germline, which may point to a read error. V gene TRBV18 combines with J gene TRBJ1-1; D gene ambiguous. The germline gives CDR1 KGHSH, CDR2 LQKENI. This CDR3 comprises 16 residues. In nucleotides, the CDR3 is TGTGCCAGCTCACCACGAGAGTTGTTGTTGAAGACTGAAGCTTTCTTT. Translating it yields CASSPRELLLKTEAFF.

V usage is TRBV7-3 and J usage is TRBJ2-1; D perhaps matches TRBD2 (6 bases). The V end was cut by 5 bases, the J end by 9 bases, with 14 bases between. Looked up from germline, CDR1 is SGHTA and CDR2 is FQGTGA. The CDR3 runs 13 residues. DNA for the CDR3: TGTGCCAGCAGCCAACGGGAGACCGGTGAGCAGTTCTTC. Its protein is CASSQRETGEQFF.